The sequence of this T cell receptor beta chain was determined in a study of T cell repertoires in cytomegalovirus infection. Study at large: Carrying CMV and the relevant HLA type showed in public TCR beta signatures.

The germline gives CDR1 SNHLY, CDR2 FYNNEI. J was trimmed by 2 bases and V by 5 bases; bases with no gene match: 8. The CDR3 spans 15 residues. TCRdb used MiXCR to reprocess the reads, holding one entry per CDR3 protein. The sample records roughly 230,000 distinct CDR3 sequences, roughly 20% being singletons. The sample holds a few counts of this clonotype. The antigen is unknown. Study observations and caveats: Dominating the ex vivo response were TCR beta clonotypes that were CMV-specific and HLA-C-restricted. Individuals carrying CMV plus the relevant HLA were identified by cumulative frequency of public TCR beta families.

The V call is TRBV2, the J call TRBJ2-7; 8 nucleotides match TRBD1. Material for sequencing was CD8+ T cells from PBMCs. The sequence was collected from a human donor in good health (CMV status not recorded). Some clones in this sample may be carry-over from other donors' samples. Here the CDR3 DNA reads TGTGCCAGCAGTCCCGGGACAGGTCAACCCTACGAGCAGTACTTC. It specifies CASSPGTGQPYEQYF.